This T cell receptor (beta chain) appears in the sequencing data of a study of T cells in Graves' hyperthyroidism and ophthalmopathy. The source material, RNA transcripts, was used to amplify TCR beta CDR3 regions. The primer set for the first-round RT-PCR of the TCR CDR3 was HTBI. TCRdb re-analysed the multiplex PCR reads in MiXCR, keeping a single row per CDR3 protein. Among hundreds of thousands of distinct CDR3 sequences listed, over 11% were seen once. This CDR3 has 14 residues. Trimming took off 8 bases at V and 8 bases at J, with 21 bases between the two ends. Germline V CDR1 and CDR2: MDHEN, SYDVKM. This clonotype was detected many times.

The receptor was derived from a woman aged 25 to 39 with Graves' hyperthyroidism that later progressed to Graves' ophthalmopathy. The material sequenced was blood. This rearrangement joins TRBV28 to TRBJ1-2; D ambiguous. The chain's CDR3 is CASAPPEVLGGYTF. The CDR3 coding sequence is TGTGCCAGCGCACCCCCTGAGGTTTTGGGCGGCTACACCTTC.